A selection of T cell receptor beta chains follows, all from one sample in a study of OX40 agonist ivuxolimab in advanced cancers. Clones were read by immunoSEQ multiplex PCR, and TCRdb kept only the in-frame ones, dropping some. The sample has around 78,000 clones, over 70% seen once. This sample comprised CD4+ or CD8+ T cells sorted from blood, obtained in a trial of the OX40 agonist ivuxolimab. The source of these receptors is an adult with an advanced solid tumor such as melanoma, head and neck, liver or kidney cancer. CDR3s include the opening cysteine and the closing phenylalanine or tryptophan. Each record gives: CDR3 protein, CDR3 DNA, J gene, D gene, clone size, V gene. A D gene is named only where the DNA matches it firmly. Some rows mark clone size as missing; the rest say once, few, many or name a class of expanded clone.

CDR3 protein: CAWGGHNQPQHF; CDR3 DNA: TGTGCCTGGGGGGGTCACAATCAGCCCCAGCATTTT; J gene: TRBJ1-5; D gene: -; clone size: -; V gene: TRBV30
CDR3 protein: CASSEGGAGANVLTF; CDR3 DNA: TGTGCCAGCAGTGAAGGAGGGGCTGGGGCCAACGTCCTGACTTTC; J gene: TRBJ2-6; D gene: -; clone size: -; V gene: TRBV6-1
CDR3 protein: CASSQTGGGTEAFF; CDR3 DNA: TGTGCCAGCAGTCAAACAGGGGGAGGGACTGAAGCTTTCTTT; J gene: TRBJ1-1; D gene: TRBD1; clone size: -; V gene: TRBV27
CDR3 protein: CASSLGAPSDGYTF; CDR3 DNA: TGCGCCAGCAGCTTGGGGGCACCGTCTGATGGCTACACCTTC; J gene: TRBJ1-2; D gene: -; clone size: -; V gene: TRBV5-1
CDR3 protein: CSGTSYGYTF; CDR3 DNA: TGCAGTGGGACCTCCTATGGCTACACCTTC; J gene: TRBJ1-2; D gene: -; clone size: -; V gene: TRBV20-1
CDR3 protein: CSVEGDEF; CDR3 DNA: TGCAGCGTTGAAGGGGATGAATTT; J gene: TRBJ1-4; D gene: -; clone size: -; V gene: TRBV29-1
CDR3 protein: CSAAGQAREKLFF; CDR3 DNA: TGCAGCGCTGCCGGACAGGCGCGCGAAAAACTGTTTTTT; J gene: TRBJ1-4; D gene: TRBD1; clone size: -; V gene: TRBV29-1
CDR3 protein: CASSTRTGFDYGYTF; CDR3 DNA: TGTGCCAGCAGTACCCGCACAGGGTTCGACTATGGCTACACCTTC; J gene: TRBJ1-2; D gene: -; clone size: -; V gene: TRBV6-5
CDR3 protein: CASSLEDPIYF; CDR3 DNA: TGTGCCAGCAGCTTAGAAGACCCCATATATTTT; J gene: TRBJ1-3; D gene: -; clone size: -; V gene: TRBV11-2
CDR3 protein: CASSPDRGYGYTF; CDR3 DNA: TGTGCCAGCAGCCCAGACAGGGGCTATGGCTACACCTTC; J gene: TRBJ1-2; D gene: TRBD1; clone size: -; V gene: TRBV4-2
CDR3 protein: CASSLRGTREETQYF; CDR3 DNA: TGTGCCAGCAGCTTAAGGGGGACAAGGGAAGAGACCCAGTACTTC; J gene: TRBJ2-5; D gene: -; clone size: few; V gene: TRBV7-3
CDR3 protein: CASSSPTQERNEQYF; CDR3 DNA: TGTGCCAGCAGCTCCCCGACCCAGGAACGTAACGAGCAGTACTTC; J gene: TRBJ2-7; D gene: -; clone size: medium-sized; V gene: TRBV11-2
CDR3 protein: CASSQRDYEQYF; CDR3 DNA: TGTGCCAGCAGCCAGCGGGACTACGAGCAGTACTTC; J gene: TRBJ2-7; D gene: TRBD2; clone size: -; V gene: TRBV6-5
CDR3 protein: CASSLNHREWYF; CDR3 DNA: TGCGCCAGCAGCTTGAACCACAGGGAGTGGTATTTT; J gene: TRBJ2-3; D gene: -; clone size: -; V gene: TRBV5-1
CDR3 protein: CASSVGLMNTEAFF; CDR3 DNA: TGTGCCAGCAGTGTGGGGTTGATGAACACTGAAGCTTTCTTT; J gene: TRBJ1-1; D gene: -; clone size: -; V gene: TRBV2
CDR3 protein: CASSTDRVVRGQYEQYF; CDR3 DNA: TGTGCCAGCTCAACGGACAGGGTGGTCAGGGGCCAGTACGAGCAGTACTTC; J gene: TRBJ2-7; D gene: TRBD1; clone size: -; V gene: TRBV18
CDR3 protein: CASSEAKNIQYF; CDR3 DNA: TGTGCCAGCAGTGAGGCCAAAAACATTCAGTACTTC; J gene: TRBJ2-4; D gene: -; clone size: -; V gene: TRBV2
CDR3 protein: CAWSVRGNLSYEQYF; CDR3 DNA: TGTGCCTGGAGTGTACGAGGTAACCTTTCCTACGAGCAGTACTTC; J gene: TRBJ2-7; D gene: -; clone size: -; V gene: TRBV30
CDR3 protein: CASSMTLNQPQHF; CDR3 DNA: TGTGCCAGTAGTATGACCCTGAACCAGCCCCAGCATTTT; J gene: TRBJ1-5; D gene: -; clone size: -; V gene: TRBV19
CDR3 protein: CATKTEISGNTIYF; CDR3 DNA: TGTGCCACAAAAACAGAAATCTCTGGAAACACCATATATTTT; J gene: TRBJ1-3; D gene: -; clone size: -; V gene: TRBV2
CDR3 protein: CASSLMGTGGNTEAFF; CDR3 DNA: TGTGCCAGCAGTCTCATGGGGACAGGGGGAAACACTGAAGCTTTCTTT; J gene: TRBJ1-1; D gene: TRBD1; clone size: -; V gene: TRBV5-4
CDR3 protein: CASSIAVRQPQHF; CDR3 DNA: TGTGCCAGTAGTATAGCGGTACGTCAGCCCCAGCATTTT; J gene: TRBJ1-5; D gene: -; clone size: -; V gene: TRBV19
CDR3 protein: CASSQSLGQGNQPQHF; CDR3 DNA: TGTGCCAGCAGCCAATCCCTGGGACAGGGGAATCAGCCCCAGCATTTT; J gene: TRBJ1-5; D gene: TRBD1; clone size: -; V gene: TRBV6-6
CDR3 protein: CASSLDYRAQYF; CDR3 DNA: TGTGCCAGCAGTCTGGACTATAGAGCGCAGTATTTT; J gene: TRBJ2-3; D gene: -; clone size: -; V gene: TRBV27
CDR3 protein: CASSLRTGDYGYTF; CDR3 DNA: TGTGCCAGCTCATTACGGACGGGGGACTATGGCTACACCTTC; J gene: TRBJ1-2; D gene: -; clone size: -; V gene: TRBV18
CDR3 protein: CASSLRGARTNEQFF; CDR3 DNA: TGTGCCAGCAGCTTAAGGGGGGCCCGAACAAATGAGCAGTTCTTC; J gene: TRBJ2-1; D gene: -; clone size: -; V gene: TRBV11-3
CDR3 protein: CATSEERNQPQHF; CDR3 DNA: TGTGCCACCAGCGAGGAGAGAAATCAGCCCCAGCATTTT; J gene: TRBJ1-5; D gene: -; clone size: once; V gene: TRBV15
CDR3 protein: CASSLGRGYGYTF; CDR3 DNA: TGTGCCAGCAGCTTGGGGAGGGGCTATGGCTACACCTTC; J gene: TRBJ1-2; D gene: -; clone size: -; V gene: TRBV7-2
CDR3 protein: CASSPVAGQGEQFF; CDR3 DNA: TGTGCCAGCAGCCCGGTGGCGGGCCAGGGTGAGCAGTTCTTC; J gene: TRBJ2-1; D gene: -; clone size: -; V gene: TRBV5-6
CDR3 protein: CASSLTGVDYGYTF; CDR3 DNA: TGTGCCAGCAGCTTAACAGGCGTAGACTATGGCTACACCTTC; J gene: TRBJ1-2; D gene: -; clone size: -; V gene: TRBV11-3
CDR3 protein: CASSLGQGVYNEQFF; CDR3 DNA: TGTGCCAGCAGCCTCGGACAGGGCGTGTACAATGAGCAGTTCTTC; J gene: TRBJ2-1; D gene: TRBD1; clone size: -; V gene: TRBV7-3
CDR3 protein: CASRRQALNTEAFF; CDR3 DNA: TGTGCCAGCAGACGACAGGCCTTGAACACTGAAGCTTTCTTT; J gene: TRBJ1-1; D gene: -; clone size: medium-sized; V gene: TRBV6-5
CDR3 protein: CASAFPYGAREKLFF; CDR3 DNA: TGTGCCAGCGCTTTCCCCTACGGGGCTCGGGAAAAACTGTTTTTT; J gene: TRBJ1-4; D gene: -; clone size: -; V gene: TRBV11-2
CDR3 protein: CASTMNPGRSTGELFF; CDR3 DNA: TGTGCCAGTACCATGAACCCGGGACGGAGCACCGGGGAGCTGTTTTTT; J gene: TRBJ2-2; D gene: -; clone size: -; V gene: TRBV19
CDR3 protein: CASSVGGTQETQYF; CDR3 DNA: TGTGCCAGCAGCGTAGGCGGTACTCAAGAGACCCAGTACTTC; J gene: TRBJ2-5; D gene: -; clone size: -; V gene: TRBV9
CDR3 protein: CAIGTAYNSPLHF; CDR3 DNA: TGTGCCATAGGGACAGCCTATAATTCACCCCTCCACTTT; J gene: TRBJ1-6; D gene: TRBD1; clone size: -; V gene: TRBV6-5
CDR3 protein: CASNDRVSYEQYF; CDR3 DNA: TGTGCCAGCAACGACAGGGTTTCCTACGAGCAGTACTTC; J gene: TRBJ2-7; D gene: TRBD1; clone size: -; V gene: TRBV7-9
CDR3 protein: CASTGLSSGANVLTF; CDR3 DNA: TGTGCCAGCACCGGGCTTTCCTCTGGGGCCAACGTCCTGACTTTC; J gene: TRBJ2-6; D gene: -; clone size: -; V gene: TRBV6-5
CDR3 protein: CASSFNRDSPLHF; CDR3 DNA: TGTGCCAGCAGCTTTAACAGGGATTCACCCCTCCACTTT; J gene: TRBJ1-6; D gene: -; clone size: -; V gene: TRBV13
CDR3 protein: CASSSNGELFF; CDR3 DNA: TGTGCCAGCAGTAGTAACGGGGAGCTGTTTTTT; J gene: TRBJ2-2; D gene: -; clone size: -; V gene: TRBV2
CDR3 protein: CASSQATGGAYEQYF; CDR3 DNA: TGCGCCAGCAGCCAAGCAACAGGTGGGGCCTACGAGCAGTACTTC; J gene: TRBJ2-7; D gene: -; clone size: few; V gene: TRBV23-1
CDR3 protein: CASSRIGQEIEAFF; CDR3 DNA: TGTGCCAGCAGCAGAATTGGACAAGAAATTGAAGCTTTCTTT; J gene: TRBJ1-1; D gene: -; clone size: -; V gene: TRBV5-5
CDR3 protein: CASSPSETGGNQPQHF; CDR3 DNA: TGTGCCAGCTCACCAAGTGAGACAGGGGGGAATCAGCCCCAGCATTTT; J gene: TRBJ1-5; D gene: TRBD1; clone size: -; V gene: TRBV18
CDR3 protein: CASSWVSGADEQYF; CDR3 DNA: TGTGCCAGCAGTTGGGTTAGCGGGGCTGACGAGCAGTATTTC; J gene: TRBJ2-7; D gene: TRBD2; clone size: -; V gene: TRBV6-6
CDR3 protein: CASSSLIFRDRGRVGSYEQYF; CDR3 DNA: TGTGCCAGCAGTTCCCTTATCTTCCGGGACAGGGGACGGGTTGGATCGTACGAGCAGTACTTC; J gene: TRBJ2-7; D gene: TRBD1; clone size: -; V gene: TRBV27
CDR3 protein: CASSPAPGASNYGYTF; CDR3 DNA: TGCGCCAGCAGCCCGGCTCCGGGGGCGTCTAACTATGGCTACACCTTC; J gene: TRBJ1-2; D gene: -; clone size: -; V gene: TRBV4-1
CDR3 protein: CASTPSKTLDTQYF; CDR3 DNA: TGTGCCAGCACCCCCTCTAAGACCTTAGATACGCAGTATTTT; J gene: TRBJ2-3; D gene: -; clone size: -; V gene: TRBV27
CDR3 protein: CASSLVSGATEAFF; CDR3 DNA: TGCGCCAGCAGCTTGGTGTCCGGGGCCACTGAAGCTTTCTTT; J gene: TRBJ1-1; D gene: -; clone size: -; V gene: TRBV5-1
CDR3 protein: CASKTGGSNQPQHF; CDR3 DNA: TGTGCCAGCAAAACAGGGGGCAGCAATCAGCCCCAGCATTTT; J gene: TRBJ1-5; D gene: TRBD1; clone size: -; V gene: TRBV6-5
CDR3 protein: CASGNIVAQSRANVLTF; CDR3 DNA: TGTGCCAGCGGGAATATTGTCGCACAAAGTCGGGCCAACGTCCTGACTTTC; J gene: TRBJ2-6; D gene: -; clone size: -; V gene: TRBV5-5
CDR3 protein: CASTSARGHSMADTQYF; CDR3 DNA: TGTGCCAGCACCTCCGCGAGGGGCCACTCCATGGCAGATACGCAGTATTTT; J gene: TRBJ2-3; D gene: -; clone size: once; V gene: TRBV7-9
CDR3 protein: CASSGRSGQSISPLHF; CDR3 DNA: TGTGCCAGCAGTGGGAGATCGGGACAATCAATTTCACCCCTCCACTTT; J gene: TRBJ1-6; D gene: -; clone size: -; V gene: TRBV2
CDR3 protein: CASSLRQGAGHTEAFF; CDR3 DNA: TGCGCCAGCAGCTTGAGGCAGGGGGCAGGTCACACTGAAGCTTTCTTT; J gene: TRBJ1-1; D gene: TRBD1; clone size: -; V gene: TRBV5-1
CDR3 protein: CASSVGNPGANVLTF; CDR3 DNA: TGTGCCAGCAGTGTAGGGAATCCTGGGGCCAACGTCCTGACTTTC; J gene: TRBJ2-6; D gene: -; clone size: -; V gene: TRBV2